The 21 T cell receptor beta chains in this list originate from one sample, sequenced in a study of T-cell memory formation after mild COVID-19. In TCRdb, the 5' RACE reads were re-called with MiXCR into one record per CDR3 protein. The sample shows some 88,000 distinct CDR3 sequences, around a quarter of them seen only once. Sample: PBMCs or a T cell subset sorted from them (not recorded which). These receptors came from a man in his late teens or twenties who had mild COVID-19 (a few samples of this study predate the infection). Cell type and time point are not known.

This CDR3 reads CASSFSGNTEAFF. The CDR3 DNA follows: TGTGCCAGCAGCTTTTCTGGTAACACTGAAGCTTTCTTT. The chain carries TRBV7-9 and TRBJ1-1; D not resolved. The V gene lost 3 bases and the J gene lost 2 bases, with 7 bases spanning the gap. The CDR3 runs 13 residues. Germline CDR1 is SEHNR and CDR2 is FQNEAQ (reference sequence).

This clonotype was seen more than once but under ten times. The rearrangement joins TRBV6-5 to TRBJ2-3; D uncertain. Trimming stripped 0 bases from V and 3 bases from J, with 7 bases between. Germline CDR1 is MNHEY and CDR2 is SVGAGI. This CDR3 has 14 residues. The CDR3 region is CASSYSQLTDTQYF. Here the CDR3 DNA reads TGTGCCAGCAGTTACTCTCAGTTAACAGATACGCAGTATTTT.

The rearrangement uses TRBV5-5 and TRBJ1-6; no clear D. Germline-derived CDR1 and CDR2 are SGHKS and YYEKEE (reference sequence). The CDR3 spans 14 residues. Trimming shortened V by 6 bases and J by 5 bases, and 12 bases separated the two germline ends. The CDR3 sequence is CASINRPDNSPLHF. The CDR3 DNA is TGTGCCAGCATCAATAGACCGGATAATTCACCCCTCCACTTT.

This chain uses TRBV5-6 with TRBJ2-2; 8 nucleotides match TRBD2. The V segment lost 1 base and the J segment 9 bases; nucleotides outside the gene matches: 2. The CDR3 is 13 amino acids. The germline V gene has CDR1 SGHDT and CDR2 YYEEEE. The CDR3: CASSLSGGRELFF. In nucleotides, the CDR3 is TGTGCCAGCAGCTTGAGCGGGGGCAGGGAGCTGTTTTTT.

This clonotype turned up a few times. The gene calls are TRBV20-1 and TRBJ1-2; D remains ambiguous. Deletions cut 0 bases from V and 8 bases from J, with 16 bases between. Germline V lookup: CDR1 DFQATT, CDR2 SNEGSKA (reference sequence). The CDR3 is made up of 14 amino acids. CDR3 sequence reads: CSARDPGPKKGYTF. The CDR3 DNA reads TGCAGTGCTAGAGATCCCGGGCCGAAGAAGGGCTACACCTTC.

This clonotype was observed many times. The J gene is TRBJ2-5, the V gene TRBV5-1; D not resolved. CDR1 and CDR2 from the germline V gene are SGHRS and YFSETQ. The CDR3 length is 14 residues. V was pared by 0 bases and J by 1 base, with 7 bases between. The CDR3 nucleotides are TGCGCCAGCAGCTTGGTGGCAATCCAAGAGACCCAGTACTTC. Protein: CASSLVAIQETQYF.

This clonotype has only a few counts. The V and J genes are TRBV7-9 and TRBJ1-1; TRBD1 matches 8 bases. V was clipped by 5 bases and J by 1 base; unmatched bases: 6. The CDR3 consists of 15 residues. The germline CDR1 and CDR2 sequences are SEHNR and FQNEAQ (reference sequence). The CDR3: CASSTTTGANTEAFF. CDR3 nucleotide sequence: TGTGCCAGCAGCACGACGACAGGGGCGAACACTGAAGCTTTCTTT.

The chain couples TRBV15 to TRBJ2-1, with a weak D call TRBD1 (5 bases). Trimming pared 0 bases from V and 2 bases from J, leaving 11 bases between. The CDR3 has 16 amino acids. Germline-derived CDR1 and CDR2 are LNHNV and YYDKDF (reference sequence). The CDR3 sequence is CATSRDDSSPYNEQFF. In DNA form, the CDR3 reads TGTGCCACCAGCAGAGATGACAGTTCCCCCTACAATGAGCAGTTCTTC.

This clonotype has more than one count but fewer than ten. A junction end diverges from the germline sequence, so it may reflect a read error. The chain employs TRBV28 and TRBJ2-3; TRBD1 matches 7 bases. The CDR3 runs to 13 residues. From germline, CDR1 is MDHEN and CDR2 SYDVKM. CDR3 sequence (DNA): TGCCCCACCCACGGACAGGGCACAGATACGCAGTATTTT. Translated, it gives CPTHGQGTDTQYF.

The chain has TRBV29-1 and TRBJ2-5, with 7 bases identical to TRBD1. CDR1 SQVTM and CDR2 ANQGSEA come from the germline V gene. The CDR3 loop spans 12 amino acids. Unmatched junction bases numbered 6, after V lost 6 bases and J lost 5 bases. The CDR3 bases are TGCAGCGTAACAGGGGTCGAGGAGACCCAGTACTTC. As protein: CSVTGVEETQYF.

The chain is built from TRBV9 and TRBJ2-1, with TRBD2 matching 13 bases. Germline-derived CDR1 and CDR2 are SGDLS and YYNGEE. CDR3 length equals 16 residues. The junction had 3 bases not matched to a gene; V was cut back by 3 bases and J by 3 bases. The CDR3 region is CASSARLAGGYNEQFF. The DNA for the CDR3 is TGTGCCAGCAGCGCACGACTAGCGGGGGGCTACAATGAGCAGTTCTTC.

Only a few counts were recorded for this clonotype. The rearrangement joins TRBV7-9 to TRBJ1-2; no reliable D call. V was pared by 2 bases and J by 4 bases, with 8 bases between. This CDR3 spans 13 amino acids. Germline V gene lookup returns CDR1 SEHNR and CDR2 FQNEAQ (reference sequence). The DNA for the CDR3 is TGTGCCAGCAGCTTAAAGGGTGGCTATGGCTACACCTTC. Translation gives CASSLKGGYGYTF.

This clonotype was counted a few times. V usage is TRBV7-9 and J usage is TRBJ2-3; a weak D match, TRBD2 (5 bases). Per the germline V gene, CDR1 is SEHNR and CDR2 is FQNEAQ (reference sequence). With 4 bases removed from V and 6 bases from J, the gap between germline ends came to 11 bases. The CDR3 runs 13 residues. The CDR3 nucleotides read TGTGCCAGCAGCTCGACTACGGCGGATACGCAGTATTTT. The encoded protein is CASSSTTADTQYF.

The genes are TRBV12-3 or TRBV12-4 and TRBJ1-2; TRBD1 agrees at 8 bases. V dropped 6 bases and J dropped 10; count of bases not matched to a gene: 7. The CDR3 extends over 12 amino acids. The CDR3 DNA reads TGTGCCAGCAGGAGGACAGGGTTGATCTACACCTTC. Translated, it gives CASRRTGLIYTF.

CDR3 sequence (DNA): TGTGCCAGCAGCTTAGAGCCGGCAATCTATGGCTACACCTTC. It yields the protein CASSLEPAIYGYTF. The chain uses TRBV7-9 and TRBJ1-2; no definite D call. This CDR3 has 14 residues. The ends were cut back, 1 base at V and 4 bases at J, with 10 bases in the middle. The germline gives CDR1 SEHNR, CDR2 FQNEAQ (reference sequence).

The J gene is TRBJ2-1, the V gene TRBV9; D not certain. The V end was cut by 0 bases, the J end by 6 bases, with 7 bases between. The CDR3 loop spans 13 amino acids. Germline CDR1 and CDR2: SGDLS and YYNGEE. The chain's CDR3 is CASSVEGINEQFF. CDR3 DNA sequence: TGTGCCAGCAGCGTAGAGGGAATCAATGAGCAGTTCTTC.

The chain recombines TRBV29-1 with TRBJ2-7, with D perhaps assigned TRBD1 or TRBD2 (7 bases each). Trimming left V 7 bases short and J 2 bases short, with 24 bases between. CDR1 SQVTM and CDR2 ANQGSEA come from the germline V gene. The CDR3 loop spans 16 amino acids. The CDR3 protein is CSAQGGGDYLPYEQYF. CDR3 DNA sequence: TGCAGCGCGCAGGGAGGGGGCGACTACTTGCCCTACGAGCAGTACTTC.

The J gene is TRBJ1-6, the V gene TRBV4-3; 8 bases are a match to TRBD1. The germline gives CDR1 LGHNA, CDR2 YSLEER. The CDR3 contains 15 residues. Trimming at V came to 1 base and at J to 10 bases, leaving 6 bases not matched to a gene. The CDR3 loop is CASSQADRGGSPLHF. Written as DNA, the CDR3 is TGCGCCAGCAGCCAAGCCGACAGGGGAGGGTCACCCCTCCACTTT.

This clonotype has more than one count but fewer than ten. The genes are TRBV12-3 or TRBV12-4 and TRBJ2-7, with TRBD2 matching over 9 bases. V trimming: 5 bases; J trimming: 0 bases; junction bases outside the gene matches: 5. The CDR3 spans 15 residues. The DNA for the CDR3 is TGTGCCAGCAGTCAGATAGCGGGGGTCTCCTACGAGCAGTACTTC. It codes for CASSQIAGVSYEQYF.

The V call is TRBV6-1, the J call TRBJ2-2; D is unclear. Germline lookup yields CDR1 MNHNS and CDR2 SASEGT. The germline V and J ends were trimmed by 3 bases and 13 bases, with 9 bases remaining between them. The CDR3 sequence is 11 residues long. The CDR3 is CASSEVSGLFF. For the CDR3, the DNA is TGTGCCAGCAGTGAGGTCTCCGGGCTGTTTTTT.

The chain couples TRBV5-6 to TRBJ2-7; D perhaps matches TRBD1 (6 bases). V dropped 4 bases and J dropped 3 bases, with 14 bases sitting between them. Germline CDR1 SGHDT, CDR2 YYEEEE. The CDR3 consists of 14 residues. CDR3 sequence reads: CASSPQGFIYEQYF. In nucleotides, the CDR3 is TGTGCCAGCAGCCCACAGGGTTTTATCTACGAGCAGTACTTC.